These 20 T cell receptor beta chains were all obtained from the same sample, sequenced in a study of Ad26.COV2.S vaccination and SARS-CoV-2 variants. Treatment: roughly 18 received Ad26.COV2.S at low or high dose, single or two shots; 5 received placebo; per-sample allocation not given. The samples date from day 63 after the first vaccine or placebo injection. Using immunoSEQ multiplex PCR, the repertoire was profiled, and TCRdb retains in-frame clones only, with some absent. The table includes around 400,000 clones, 83% detected once. The source was peripheral blood, collected in a trial of Ad26.COV2.S vaccine versus placebo. The receptors shown here come from a person aged 18-60 years who received the Ad26.COV2.S COVID-19 vaccine or a placebo.

The rearrangement uses TRBV11-3 and TRBJ1-1; D is ambiguous. Trimming shortened V by 2 bases and J by 2 bases, and 6 bases separated the two germline ends. CDR3 size: 13 residues. The V gene's germline CDR1 is SGHNT and CDR2 YENEEA. In nucleotides, the CDR3 is TGTGCCAGCAGCTTAACCTTAAACACTGAAGCTTTCTTT. As protein: CASSLTLNTEAFF.

This clone was recorded a few times. The CDR3 spells CASSSAKDTEAFF. CDR3 DNA sequence: TGTGCCAGCTCATCAGCGAAGGACACTGAAGCTTTCTTT. The V gene is TRBV18, the J gene TRBJ1-1; the D is unclear. CDR1 KGHSH and CDR2 LQKENI come from the germline V gene. Trimming cost V 5 bases and J 3 bases, with 10 bases left between them. This CDR3 is built from 13 residues.

The genes are TRBV6-5 and TRBJ2-7, with TRBD2 as a possible D gene (5 bases). V lost 5 bases and J 1 base, leaving 9 bases between the germline ends. This CDR3 has 13 amino acids. Germline V gene sequence: CDR1 MNHEY, CDR2 SVGAGI. Here the CDR3 DNA reads TGTGCCAGCAGTCCTAGCAGTTCCTACGAGCAGTACTTC. This translates into CASSPSSSYEQYF.

This chain uses TRBV7-3 with TRBJ1-1, with D possibly matching TRBD1 (5 bases). Trimming cost V 1 base and J 7 bases, with 10 bases left between them. Germline V gene lookup returns CDR1 SGHTA and CDR2 FQGTGA. This CDR3 has 13 amino acids. The CDR3 DNA reads TGTGCCAGCAGCTTAAGAGGGGCCGGTGAAGCTTTCTTT. Translation gives CASSLRGAGEAFF.

The V and J genes are TRBV7-2 and TRBJ2-1, with D possibly matching TRBD2 (6 bases). Trimming took 5 bases from V and 0 from J, leaving 11 bases between them. The CDR3 is 15 residues long. Germline CDR1 and CDR2: SGHTA and FQGNSA. CDR3 nucleotides: TGTGCCAGCAGCCTGCTGGGGGGCTCCTACAATGAGCAGTTCTTC. Protein product: CASSLLGGSYNEQFF.

The chain carries TRBV9 and TRBJ2-2, with D uncertain. Trimming left V 2 bases short and J 7 bases short, with 6 bases between. The CDR3 consists of 12 residues. Germline CDR1 SGDLS, CDR2 YYNGEE. The CDR3 here is CASSVGRGELFF. DNA of the CDR3: TGTGCCAGCAGCGTTGGTCGCGGGGAGCTGTTTTTT.

J is TRBJ2-5 and V is TRBV25-1, with D possibly being TRBD1 or TRBD2 (5 bases each). With 4 bases removed from V and 5 bases from J, the gap between germline ends came to 14 bases. Germline-derived CDR1 and CDR2 are MGHDK and SYGVNS. This CDR3 is built from 14 residues. The CDR3 spells CASSATRGRETQYF. CDR3 in DNA: TGTGCCAGCAGTGCCACTCGGGGACGGGAGACCCAGTACTTC.

The genes are TRBV9 and TRBJ2-6; 8 bases are shared with TRBD1. CDR1 is SGDLS, CDR2 YYNGEE, per germline. Unmatched junction bases numbered 9, after V lost 4 bases and J lost 0 bases. This CDR3 comprises 18 residues. CDR3 residues: CASSPTPGQVSGANVLTF. CDR3 nucleotides: TGTGCCAGCAGCCCCACCCCGGGACAGGTCTCTGGGGCCAACGTCCTGACTTTC.

The chain recombines TRBV7-9 with TRBJ1-1; TRBD1 matches 8 bases. After removal of 3 bases from V and 4 bases from J, the junction contained 1 base not matched to a gene. The CDR3 extends over 13 amino acids. Germline lookup yields CDR1 SEHNR and CDR2 FQNEAQ (reference sequence). CDR3 residues: CASSFQGATEAFF. In DNA form, the CDR3 reads TGTGCCAGCAGCTTCCAGGGGGCCACTGAAGCTTTCTTT.

This clone is a singleton in its sample. This chain joins TRBV5-1 and TRBJ2-4; D may be TRBD2 (6 bases). The germline V and J ends were trimmed by 4 bases and 6 bases, with 17 bases remaining between them. This CDR3 spans 15 amino acids. Germline CDR1 and CDR2: SGHRS and YFSETQ. The CDR3 protein is CASSPTYGGANIQYF. The CDR3 coding sequence is TGCGCCAGCAGCCCGACTTACGGCGGGGCAAACATTCAGTACTTC.

As for this clone: Additional DNA sequences in this sample encode the identical CDR3. The genes are TRBV3-1 (or the pseudogene TRBV3-2) and TRBJ2-7; D unresolved. The V gene's germline CDR1 is LGHDT and CDR2 YNNKEL (reference sequence). The ends were cut back, 4 bases at V and 1 base at J, with 2 bases in the middle. This CDR3 is built from 11 residues. This CDR3 is CASSRSYEQYF. The CDR3 DNA reads TGTGCCAGCAGCCGATCCTACGAGCAGTACTTC.

This clone has a single count. J is TRBJ2-3 and V is TRBV4-3; D perhaps matches TRBD2 (6 bases). The CDR3 is 16 amino acids. Trimming stripped 1 base from V and 0 bases from J, with 11 bases between. The V gene's germline CDR1 is LGHNA and CDR2 YSLEER. The CDR3 here is CASSQVGGGSTDTQYF. CDR3 nucleotide sequence: TGCGCCAGCAGCCAAGTCGGGGGTGGGAGCACAGATACGCAGTATTTT.

V gene TRBV11-2 combines with J gene TRBJ1-1; TRBD1 matches 10 bases. Germline CDR1 is SGHAT and CDR2 is FQNNGV. V trimming: 7 bases; J trimming: 4 bases; junction bases outside the gene matches: 6. This CDR3 contains 14 residues. This CDR3 reads CASKTGGIGTEAFF. DNA of the CDR3: TGTGCCAGCAAGACAGGGGGCATTGGCACTGAAGCTTTCTTT. Based on the CDR3 plus reference TRBV11-2 and TRBJ1-1, the full variable domain is EAGVAQSPRYKIIEKRQSVAFWCNPISGHATLYWYQQILGQGPKLLIQFQNNGVVDDSQLPKDRFSAERLKGVDSTLKIQPAKLEDSAVYLCASKTGGIGTEAFFGQGTRLTVV.

The chain has TRBV5-1 and TRBJ2-2, with a weak D call TRBD2 (5 bases). Germline lookup yields CDR1 SGHRS and CDR2 YFSETQ. V gave up 1 base and J gave up 6 bases, with 10 bases separating them. The CDR3 covers 14 residues. The CDR3 DNA is TGCGCCAGCAGCTTGTTCGAGGGAGCCGGGGAGCTGTTTTTT. Translating gives CASSLFEGAGELFF.

A few counts support this clone. The J gene is TRBJ1-2, the V gene TRBV19, with D unclear. This CDR3 has 15 amino acids. The germline V gene encodes CDR1 LNHDA and CDR2 SQIVND (reference sequence). The V end was cut by 2 bases, the J end by 2 bases, with 12 bases between. CDR3 nucleotide sequence: TGTGCCAGTAGTATATCGGCCAGCCTAAACTATGGCTACACCTTC. Its protein is CASSISASLNYGYTF.

V gene TRBV13 combines with J gene TRBJ2-1, with D perhaps matching TRBD2 (5 bases). Germline CDR1 and CDR2: PRHDT and FYEKMQ (reference sequence). V dropped 5 bases and J dropped 2 bases, with 16 bases sitting between them. The CDR3 consists of 16 residues. The CDR3 sequence: CASSVKLVPPYNEQFF. CDR3 DNA sequence: TGTGCCAGCAGCGTGAAACTAGTCCCACCCTACAATGAGCAGTTCTTC.

The chain recombines TRBV6-5 with TRBJ2-2, with D perhaps being TRBD1 or TRBD2 (5 bases each). Trimming stripped 7 bases from V and 5 bases from J, with 8 bases between. Germline CDR1 MNHEY, CDR2 SVGAGI. This CDR3 spans 12 amino acids. The CDR3 DNA is TGTGCCAGCAAGAGGGGAACCGGGGAGCTGTTTTTT. It codes for CASKRGTGELFF.

The gene calls are TRBV6-1 and TRBJ1-2, with D perhaps matching TRBD1 (5 bases). CDR3 length equals 13 residues. Trimming took off 3 bases at V and 4 bases at J, with 9 bases between the two ends. Germline assignment: CDR1 MNHNS and CDR2 SASEGT. CDR3 sequence: CASSEGGFYGYTF. The CDR3 nucleotides read TGTGCCAGCAGTGAGGGGGGTTTCTATGGCTACACCTTC.

V and J are TRBV21-1 and TRBJ1-6; the DNA was not compared with TRBD1, the D call given in the table. TRBV21-1 constitutes a pseudogene. The CDR3 spans 14 residues. As DNA, the CDR3 is TGTGCCAGCAGCGAGGGACAGGGGGCAAAACCCCTCCACTTT. Encoded protein: CASSEGQGAKPLHF.

The CDR3 here is CATSTYKDPNQPQHF. In nucleotides, the CDR3 is TGTGCCACCAGCACTTATAAGGACCCTAATCAGCCCCAGCATTTT. This chain joins TRBV15 and TRBJ1-5; D gene uncertain. This CDR3 has 15 amino acids. V lost 4 bases to trimming and J lost 4 bases, with 14 bases between them. Germline CDR1 reads LNHNV; CDR2 reads YYDKDF (reference sequence). Complete variable domain (other parts from reference TRBV15 and TRBJ1-5): DAMVIQNPRYQVTQFGKPVTLSCSQTLNHNVMYWYQQKSSQAPKLLFHYYDKDFNNEADTPDNFQSRRPNTSFCFLDIRSPGLGDTAMYLCATSTYKDPNQPQHFGDGTRLSIL.